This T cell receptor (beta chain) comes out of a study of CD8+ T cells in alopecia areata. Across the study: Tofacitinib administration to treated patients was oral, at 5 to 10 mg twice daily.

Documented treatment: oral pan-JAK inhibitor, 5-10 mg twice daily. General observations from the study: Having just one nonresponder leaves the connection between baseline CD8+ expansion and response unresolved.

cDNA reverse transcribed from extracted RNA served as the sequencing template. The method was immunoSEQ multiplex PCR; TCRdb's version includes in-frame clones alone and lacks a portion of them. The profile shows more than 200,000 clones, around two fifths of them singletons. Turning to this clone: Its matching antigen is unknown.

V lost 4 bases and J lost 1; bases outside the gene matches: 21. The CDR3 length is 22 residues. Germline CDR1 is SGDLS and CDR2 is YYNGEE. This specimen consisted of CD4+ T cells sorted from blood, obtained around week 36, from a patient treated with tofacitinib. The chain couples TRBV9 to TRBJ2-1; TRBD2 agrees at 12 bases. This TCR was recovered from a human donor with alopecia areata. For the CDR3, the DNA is TGTGCCAGCAGCCTACGCGCCTTGACTAGCGGGAGCGTCGAGAGGTCCTACAATGAGCAGTTCTTC. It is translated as CASSLRALTSGSVERSYNEQFF.